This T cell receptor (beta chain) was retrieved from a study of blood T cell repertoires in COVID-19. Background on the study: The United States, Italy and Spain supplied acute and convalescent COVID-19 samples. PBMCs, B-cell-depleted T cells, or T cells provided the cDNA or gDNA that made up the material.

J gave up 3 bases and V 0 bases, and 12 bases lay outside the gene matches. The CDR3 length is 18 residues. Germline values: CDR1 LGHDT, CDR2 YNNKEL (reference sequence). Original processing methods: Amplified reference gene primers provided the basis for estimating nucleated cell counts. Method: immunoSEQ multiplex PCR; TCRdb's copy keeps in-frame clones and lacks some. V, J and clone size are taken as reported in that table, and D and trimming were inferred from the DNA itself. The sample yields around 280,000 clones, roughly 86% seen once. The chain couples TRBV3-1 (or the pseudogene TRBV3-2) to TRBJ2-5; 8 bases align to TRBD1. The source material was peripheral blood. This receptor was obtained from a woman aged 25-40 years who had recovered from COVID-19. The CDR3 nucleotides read TGTGCCAGCAGCCAAGAGTTACCTCAGGGGGCAGAAGAAGAGACCCAGTACTTC. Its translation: CASSQELPQGAEEETQYF.